Listed below are T cell receptor beta chains from one sample, sequenced in a study of metastatic and nonmetastatic thyroid tumors. TCRdb re-called clones via MiXCR from the PCR reads. Of about 16,000 clones in the sample, more than 20% were seen once. Sequencing used tumor tissue. The receptor set was obtained from a male donor with papillary thyroid cancer or a benign thyroid nodule (not recorded which). Some clones in this sample may be carry-over from other donors' samples. Both conserved end residues are part of each CDR3.

V,length,J,CDR3
TRBV6-1,17,TRBJ2-6,CASSPMDIVSGANVLTF
TRBV5-5,14,TRBJ2-7,CASSLDRGSYEQYF
TRBV27,15,TRBJ2-7,CASSARPLFAYEQYF
TRBV5-1,11,TRBJ2-7,CASSLGYEQYF
TRBV3-1,13,TRBJ2-1,CAWGTRIRDEQFF
TRBV7-2,13,TRBJ1-2,CASSLNRVDGYTF
TRBV28,14,TRBJ1-2,CASSLRQDNYGYTF
TRBV6-1,14,TRBJ2-2,CASSQAPNTGELFF
TRBV27,15,TRBJ2-1,CASSSRRDSYNEQFF
TRBV20-1,11,TRBJ2-7,CSARTVNEQYF
TRBV7-7,21,TRBJ2-7,CASSSPYGLLRNALFPDEQYF
TRBV19,14,TRBJ1-6,CASNTGQGNSPLHF
TRBV20-1,13,TRBJ2-2,CSARGGNTGELFF
TRBV5-1,15,TRBJ2-6,CASSLAVSGANVLTF
TRBV6-6,15,TRBJ2-7,CATSYQGGGIYEQYF
TRBV15,17,TRBJ1-5,CATSRDVAAYSNQPQHF
TRBV7-9,12,TRBJ1-5,CASSLDNQPQHF
TRBV18,14,TRBJ2-7,CASSLPSGLVEQYF
TRBV12-3/TRBV12-4,15,TRBJ1-2,CASRLGGFGNYGYTF
TRBV30,14,TRBJ2-5,CAWSFWGGQETQYF
TRBV20-1,14,TRBJ1-5,CSASSGSGVQPQHF
TRBV6-2/TRBV6-3,14,TRBJ2-1,CASTDPQGANEQFF
TRBV2,14,TRBJ1-6,CASSEATTNSPLHF
TRBV20-1,14,TRBJ2-3,CSVPPAGGTDTQYF
TRBV9,14,TRBJ2-7,CASSATAGSYEQYF
TRBV7-2,15,TRBJ1-4,CASSPRFAQGEKLFF
TRBV27,13,TRBJ2-5,CASSFGSQETQYF
TRBV10-1,13,TRBJ1-5,CASSSDRQQPQHF
TRBV7-6,13,TRBJ1-5,CASSHGANQPQHF